Below are 11 T cell receptor beta chains sequenced from a single sample in a study of cytomegalovirus exposure and HLA in healthy donors. PCR involved 60 Vbeta and 13 Jbeta primers. Data came from immunoSEQ multiplex PCR; TCRdb stores just in-frame clones and leaves some out. The table shows 65,000 to 85,000 clones, with approximately 70% occurring only once. The source material was PBMCs. The receptors were gathered from a male donor in good health and CMV-seropositive.

This sequence joins TRBV18 and TRBJ1-2, with D uncertain. Germline V gene data show CDR1 as KGHSH and CDR2 as LQKENI. With 6 bases removed from V and 5 bases from J, the gap between germline ends came to 19 bases. The CDR3 is 15 residues long. CDR3: CASSPSPDFLYGYTF. The CDR3 nucleotides are TGTGCCAGCTCGCCAAGTCCGGACTTCCTATATGGCTACACCTTC.

The chain carries TRBV30 and TRBJ2-5; 10 nucleotides match TRBD2. Germline-derived CDR1 and CDR2 are GTSNPN and SVGIG (reference sequence). The V segment lost 2 bases and the J segment 13 bases; nucleotides outside the gene matches: 13. CDR3 length: 14 amino acids. The CDR3 loop is CAWSRLAGGPSLYF. As DNA, the CDR3 is TGTGCCTGGAGTCGATTAGCGGGGGGCCCGAGTCTGTACTTC.

CDR3 DNA sequence: TGTGCCAGCAACCCTCTCCTGGGGGGTCCTGACCACAATGAGCAGTTCTTC. Amino acids: CASNPLLGGPDHNEQFF. The chain employs TRBV9 and TRBJ2-1; tentative D call: TRBD2 (6 bases). The germline gives CDR1 SGDLS, CDR2 YYNGEE. CDR3 length: 17 amino acids. The ends were cut back, 6 bases at V and 5 bases at J, with 24 bases in the middle.

V gene TRBV14 combines with J gene TRBJ2-7; 8 positions agree with TRBD2. Trimming cost V 3 bases and J 2 bases; bases outside gene matches: 0. This CDR3 comprises 13 residues. Germline lookup yields CDR1 SGHDN and CDR2 FVKESK. CDR3 residues: CASSQGLAYEQYF. CDR3 coding DNA: TGTGCCAGCAGCCAGGGACTAGCCTACGAGCAGTACTTC.

J is TRBJ2-3 and V is TRBV5-6; 9 bases fit TRBD2. Germline values: CDR1 SGHDT, CDR2 YYEEEE. The J segment lost 8 bases and the V segment lost 2 bases, leaving 12 bases of the junction unmatched. CDR3 length equals 16 residues. CDR3 sequence (DNA): TGTGCCAGCAGCTTTGGGACTGCGGGAGGGGCGAGTACGCAGTATTTT. The encoded protein is CASSFGTAGGASTQYF.

A single count supports this clone. The V gene is TRBV4-3, the J gene TRBJ1-2; D remains ambiguous. Germline lookup yields CDR1 LGHNA and CDR2 YSLEER. The V end was cut by 0 bases, the J end by 2 bases, with 10 bases between. The CDR3 is 15 amino acids. The CDR3 here is CASSQENLKNYGYTF. In DNA form, the CDR3 reads TGCGCCAGCAGCCAAGAGAATCTAAAAAACTATGGCTACACCTTC.

The chain joins TRBV30 to TRBJ1-4; D possibly corresponds to TRBD1 (6 bases). The germline V gene has CDR1 GTSNPN and CDR2 SVGIG (reference sequence). CDR3 length: 14 amino acids. Trimming took 0 bases from V and 7 from J, leaving 12 bases between them. The CDR3 spells CAWSVGQGSEKLFF. DNA for the CDR3: TGTGCCTGGAGTGTCGGGCAGGGGAGTGAAAAACTGTTTTTT.

This chain uses TRBV9 with TRBJ1-4; weak D call: TRBD1 (6 bases). CDR3 length equals 15 residues. CDR1 is SGDLS, CDR2 YYNGEE, per germline. Trimming left V 3 bases short and J 7 bases short, with 16 bases between. The CDR3 loop reads CASSAGTSGAEKLFF. In nucleotides, the CDR3 is TGTGCCAGCAGCGCTGGGACAAGCGGAGCTGAAAAACTGTTTTTT.

With respect to this clone: A read error may produce the germline difference seen at one junction end. J is TRBJ1-2 and V is TRBV2, with D uncertain. CDR1 is SNHLY and CDR2 is FYNNEI in the germline V gene. The length of the CDR3 is 13 residues. The CDR3 DNA sequence: TGTGCCAGCAGGGAAGACGGAGAATATGGCTACACCTTC. This sequence encodes CASREDGEYGYTF. Supplemented by reference TRBV2 and TRBJ1-2, the full variable domain reads EPEVTQTPSHQVTQMGQEVILRCVPISNHLYFYWYRQILGQKVEFLVSFYNNEISEKSEIFDDQFSVERPDGSNFTLKIRSTKLEDSAMYFCASREDGEYGYTFGSGTRLTVV.

The gene calls are TRBV29-1 and TRBJ1-6; tentatively, D is TRBD1 (6 bases). Germline V gene data show CDR1 as SQVTM and CDR2 as ANQGSEA. V was cut by 4 bases and J by 7 bases, with 14 bases left in between. The CDR3 covers 14 residues. The CDR3 DNA follows: TGCAGCGTTGGAGGGGGGACTACCAATTCACCCCTCCACTTT. Encoded protein: CSVGGGTTNSPLHF.

This clone occurred once. CDR3 protein: CASSLEESSYNEQFF. The CDR3 nucleotides read TGCGCCAGCAGCTTGGAAGAGAGCTCCTACAATGAGCAGTTCTTC. The rearrangement joins TRBV5-1 to TRBJ2-1; no clear D gene. Trimming cost V 0 bases and J 0 bases, with 7 bases left between them. Looked up from germline, CDR1 is SGHRS and CDR2 is YFSETQ. The CDR3 covers 15 residues.